These 27 T cell receptor beta chains share one sample of origin, sequenced in a study of T cell responses to AZD1222 COVID-19 vaccine. Method: immunoSEQ multiplex PCR; TCRdb's copy keeps in-frame clones and lacks some. The table shows about 110,000 clones, with 92% occurring only once. The source material was peripheral blood, sampled on day 0 of AZD1222 vaccination. These receptor sequences come from an adult in good health.

The rearrangement uses TRBV28 and TRBJ1-3; D gene unclear. This CDR3 is built from 15 residues. V gave up 5 bases and J gave up 0 bases, with 11 bases separating them. Germline CDR1 MDHEN, CDR2 SYDVKM. This chain's CDR3 is CASSLLGYSGNTIYF. CDR3 DNA: TGTGCCAGCAGTCTTTTGGGGTACTCTGGAAACACCATATATTTT.

The V gene is TRBV10-3, the J gene TRBJ1-1; TRBD1 matches 7 bases. The CDR3 is made up of 13 amino acids. The V and J ends lost 8 bases and 1 base, in that order; junction bases with no gene match: 4. Germline CDR1 is ENHRY and CDR2 is SYGVKD. The CDR3 here is CAIGDSTNTEAFF. DNA of the CDR3: TGTGCCATCGGGGACAGTACGAACACTGAAGCTTTCTTT.

The chain has TRBV12-2 and TRBJ2-7; the D segment call TRBD2 is taken from the table without a DNA check. TRBV12-2 counts as a pseudogene. The CDR3 covers 16 residues. This CDR3 reads CASRPMGGLRAYEQYF. For the CDR3, the DNA is TGTGCAAGTCGCCCAATGGGGGGGCTCAGGGCCTACGAGCAGTACTTC.

The V call is TRBV7-9, the J call TRBJ2-1, with 9 positions matching TRBD1. Losses at the gene ends were 6 bases for V and 4 bases for J; bases not matched to a gene: 7. CDR1 is SEHNR and CDR2 is FQNEAQ in the germline V gene (reference sequence). The CDR3 extends over 15 amino acids. CDR3 DNA: TGTGCCAGCAGTCCCGGGACAGGGAGGTACAATGAGCAGTTCTTC. Its protein product is CASSPGTGRYNEQFF.

J is TRBJ2-1 and V is TRBV7-3; 10 bases line up with TRBD2. The CDR3 is 21 residues long. Trimming removed 5 bases from V and 0 bases from J; junction bases left unmatched: 19. CDR1 is SGHTA and CDR2 is FQGTGA in the germline V gene. The CDR3 here is CASSRGQAGLASASSYNEQFF. CDR3 bases: TGTGCCAGCAGCAGGGGTCAAGCGGGACTAGCGAGCGCTAGCTCCTACAATGAGCAGTTCTTC.

This chain connects TRBV2 to TRBJ1-2; D perhaps matches TRBD1 (5 bases). Per the germline V gene, CDR1 is SNHLY and CDR2 is FYNNEI. Trimming pared 5 bases from V and 0 bases from J, leaving 10 bases between. The CDR3 length is 14 residues. The CDR3 protein is CASSPPRANYGYTF. CDR3 nucleotides: TGTGCCAGCAGTCCACCCAGGGCTAACTATGGCTACACCTTC.

V usage is TRBV6-5 and J usage is TRBJ1-6, with 9 bases fitting TRBD1. Germline assignment: CDR1 MNHEY and CDR2 SVGAGI. The CDR3 contains 12 residues. The V and J ends lost 8 bases and 10 bases, in that order; junction bases with no gene match: 3. This CDR3 is CASGTGLSPLHF. The CDR3 DNA follows: TGTGCCAGCGGGACAGGGTTGTCACCCCTCCACTTT.

This chain links TRBV10-3 with TRBJ1-6; the match to TRBD1 covers 8 bases. The trim removed 5 bases at V and 7 bases at J, leaving 7 bases unmatched. The CDR3 has 15 amino acids. CDR1 and CDR2 (germline): ENHRY, SYGVKD. CDR3 sequence: CAISPEQGGNSPLHF. DNA for the CDR3: TGTGCCATCAGTCCCGAACAGGGGGGCAATTCACCCCTCCACTTT.

This rearrangement joins TRBV14 to TRBJ2-1, with D uncertain. CDR1 and CDR2 from the germline V gene are SGHDN and FVKESK. Trimming shortened V by 0 bases and J by 7 bases, and 16 bases separated the two germline ends. The CDR3 totals 16 residues. The DNA of the CDR3 is TGTGCCAGCAGCCAAGATTCTTTACAGATTAGGAATGAGCAGTTCTTC. It specifies CASSQDSLQIRNEQFF.

The gene calls are TRBV5-1 and TRBJ1-1; D is ambiguous. The CDR3 totals 15 residues. Trimming took 0 bases from V and 0 from J, leaving 9 bases between them. Germline CDR1 is SGHRS and CDR2 is YFSETQ. CDR3 residues: CASSLAGRVNTEAFF. CDR3 nucleotides: TGCGCCAGCAGCTTGGCGGGGAGGGTGAACACTGAAGCTTTCTTT. Full variable domain (missing parts from reference TRBV5-1 and TRBJ1-1): KAGVTQTPRYLIKTRGQQVTLSCSPISGHRSVSWYQQTPGQGLQFLFEYFSETQRNKGNFPGRFSGRQFSNSRSEMNVSTLELGDSALYLCASSLAGRVNTEAFFGQGTRLTVV.

This sequence joins TRBV30 and TRBJ1-3; D might be TRBD1 (5 bases). CDR1 and CDR2 (germline): GTSNPN, SVGIG (reference sequence). The length of the CDR3 is 12 residues. V lost 8 bases and J 1 base, leaving 9 bases between the germline ends. For the CDR3, the DNA is TGTGCCCGGGGGGGTTCTGGAAACACCATATATTTT. Amino acid sequence: CARGGSGNTIYF.

The gene calls are TRBV28 and TRBJ2-2; TRBD2 aligns across 10 bases. This CDR3 region has 17 residues. CDR1 MDHEN and CDR2 SYDVKM come from the germline V gene. The V gene end was trimmed by 5 bases and the J gene end by 4 bases; junction bases not matched to a gene: 10. CDR3 amino acids: CASSPPSGRARTGELFF. CDR3 nucleotides: TGTGCCAGCAGTCCTCCCAGCGGGAGGGCCCGCACCGGGGAGCTGTTTTTT.

This sequence joins TRBV28 and TRBJ1-5; TRBD1 matches 7 bases. This CDR3 comprises 15 residues. The V gene's germline CDR1 is MDHEN and CDR2 SYDVKM. V shed 5 bases and J 1 base; nucleotides not matched to a gene: 5. Written as DNA, the CDR3 is TGTGCCAGCAGTCTGGGACAGAAGAGCAATCAGCCCCAGCATTTT. Its protein product is CASSLGQKSNQPQHF.

V usage is TRBV6-2 or TRBV6-3 and J usage is TRBJ1-2; D perhaps matches TRBD1 (6 bases). This CDR3 region has 17 residues. Germline V gene sequence: CDR1 MNHEY, CDR2 SVGEGT. Trimming removed 2 bases from V and 1 base from J, with 17 bases in between. For the CDR3, the DNA is TGTGCCAGCAGTTACACAGGACAGTTGTGGAATAACTATGGCTACACCTTC. Protein: CASSYTGQLWNNYGYTF.

This chain uses TRBV4-2 with TRBJ2-7, with 7 bases fitting TRBD2. V trimming: 0 bases; J trimming: 0 bases; junction bases outside the gene matches: 2. Per the germline V gene, CDR1 is LGHNA and CDR2 is YNFKEQ. This CDR3 contains 15 residues. This CDR3 reads CASSQDRGSSYEQYF. The CDR3 bases are TGTGCCAGCAGCCAAGATCGCGGGAGCTCCTACGAGCAGTACTTC.

This CDR3 reads CASSLRWLAENTGELFF. The CDR3 nucleotides are TGTGCCAGCAGTTTAAGATGGCTAGCGGAGAACACCGGGGAGCTGTTTTTT. The chain links TRBV27 to TRBJ2-2; 7 bases are shared with TRBD2. The junction had 7 bases not matched to a gene; V was cut back by 2 bases and J by 1 base. The CDR3 is 17 amino acids. Germline V CDR1 and CDR2: MNHEY, SMNVEV (reference sequence).

The J gene is TRBJ2-1, the V gene TRBV19, with D perhaps assigned TRBD1 or TRBD2 (5 bases each). Deletions cut 5 bases from V and 8 bases from J, with 19 bases between. This CDR3 is 15 amino acids long. The germline CDR1 and CDR2 sequences are LNHDA and SQIVND (reference sequence). CDR3 residues: CASSGGVQVSYEQFF. The CDR3 region has the DNA TGTGCCAGTAGTGGGGGAGTACAGGTTAGTTATGAGCAGTTCTTC.

The chain combines TRBV5-1 with TRBJ2-1; 11 positions match TRBD2. Germline values: CDR1 SGHRS, CDR2 YFSETQ. This CDR3 contains 18 residues. J lost 4 bases, V lost 4 bases, and 13 bases had no gene match. CDR3 amino acids: CASSPALAGGPGYNEQFF. DNA for the CDR3: TGCGCCAGCAGCCCGGCGCTAGCGGGAGGTCCAGGGTACAATGAGCAGTTCTTC.

The chain uses TRBV3-1 (or the pseudogene TRBV3-2) and TRBJ1-2; 8 positions match TRBD1. CDR1 is LGHDT, CDR2 YNNKEL, per germline (reference sequence). This CDR3 contains 14 residues. Unmatched junction bases numbered 6, after V lost 1 base and J lost 8 bases. The CDR3 reads CASSQASDRAGYTF. In nucleotides, the CDR3 is TGTGCCAGCAGCCAAGCCTCGGACAGGGCGGGCTACACCTTC.

The chain recombines TRBV19 with TRBJ2-7; the D is unclear. Germline V gene lookup returns CDR1 LNHDA and CDR2 SQIVND (reference sequence). The CDR3 runs to 14 residues. The V gene lost 4 bases and the J gene lost 3 bases, with 13 bases spanning the gap. CDR3 sequence reads: CASSREGSIYEQYF. DNA for the CDR3: TGTGCCAGTAGTAGGGAAGGATCTATCTACGAGCAGTACTTC.

V usage is TRBV9 and J usage is TRBJ1-3; 9 bases match TRBD1. The J segment lost 4 bases and the V segment lost 4 bases, leaving 3 bases of the junction unmatched. Germline assignment: CDR1 SGDLS and CDR2 YYNGEE. The CDR3 runs 14 residues. The CDR3 loop is CASSPGTGGNTIYF. In nucleotides, the CDR3 is TGTGCCAGCAGCCCAGGGACAGGGGGAAACACCATATATTTT.

This clone was seen only once. V is TRBV28 and J is TRBJ2-7; D unclear. V was pared by 5 bases and J by 3 bases, with 8 bases between. CDR3 size: 12 residues. Germline loops: CDR1 MDHEN, CDR2 SYDVKM. CDR3 loop: CASSPQFYEQYF. The CDR3 DNA is TGTGCCAGCAGTCCCCAGTTCTACGAGCAGTACTTC.

This clone was seen only a few times. The V and J genes are TRBV19 and TRBJ2-7; 12 bases map to TRBD2. In germline, CDR1 is LNHDA, CDR2 SQIVND (reference sequence). The J segment lost 2 bases and the V segment lost 5 bases, leaving 4 bases of the junction unmatched. The CDR3 is 15 amino acids. CDR3 DNA sequence: TGTGCCAGTAGTTTGACTAGCGGGGGAACCTACGAGCAGTACTTC. It is translated as CASSLTSGGTYEQYF.

The J gene is TRBJ1-1, the V gene TRBV11-2, with D maybe TRBD1 (6 bases). The CDR3 consists of 12 residues. The V gene's germline CDR1 is SGHAT and CDR2 FQNNGV. Trimming took 2 bases from V and 5 from J, leaving 6 bases between them. The CDR3 spells CASSLTGTEAFF. The CDR3 DNA reads as TGTGCCAGCAGCTTAACAGGGACTGAAGCTTTCTTT.

The chain employs TRBV2 and TRBJ1-1; D is uncertain. The CDR3 has 12 amino acids. The V end was cut by 4 bases, the J end by 5 bases, with 8 bases between. Germline V CDR1 and CDR2: SNHLY, FYNNEI. The CDR3 protein is CASSGSWTEAFF. The CDR3 DNA sequence: TGTGCCAGCAGTGGGTCATGGACTGAAGCTTTCTTT.

The chain uses TRBV21-1 and TRBJ1-3. TRBV21-1 is classified as a pseudogene. The CDR3 is 14 amino acids. The CDR3 sequence is CASSKGADGNTIYF. The CDR3, as DNA: TGTGCCAGCAGCAAAGGGGCGGACGGAAACACCATATATTTT.

The CDR3 is CASSSPGANEKLFF. CDR3 in DNA: TGTGCCAGCAGCTCGCCGGGAGCTAATGAAAAACTGTTTTTT. The chain is built from TRBV7-2 and TRBJ1-4, with D hard to call. The CDR3 sequence is 14 residues long. V lost 4 bases, J lost 3 bases, and 9 bases lay in between. CDR1 SGHTA and CDR2 FQGNSA come from the germline V gene.